This T cell receptor beta chain was documented in a study of blood T cells in healthy people across ages. Per sample, no less than 5.5 micrograms of total RNA were extracted. The CDR3 covers 12 residues. From germline, CDR1 is ENHRY and CDR2 SYGVKD. V was cut by 3 bases and J by 4 bases, with 6 bases left in between. Combining a sample-barcoded 5' primer with a J-beta primer mix, a second PCR ran for roughly 6 to 11 cycles. TCRdb redid the calling of the 5' RACE reads with MiXCR, one entry per CDR3 protein. The sample consists of more than 1,400,000 distinct CDR3 sequences, 40% to 50% of them appearing once.

The sequencing sample was made of blood. This TCR was recovered from a woman aged 18-29 years in good health. The rearrangement links TRBV10-3 to TRBJ1-1, with unresolved D. The CDR3 nucleotides are TGTGCCATCAGTGAATGGACCACTGAAGCTTTCTTT. Its translation is CAISEWTTEAFF.